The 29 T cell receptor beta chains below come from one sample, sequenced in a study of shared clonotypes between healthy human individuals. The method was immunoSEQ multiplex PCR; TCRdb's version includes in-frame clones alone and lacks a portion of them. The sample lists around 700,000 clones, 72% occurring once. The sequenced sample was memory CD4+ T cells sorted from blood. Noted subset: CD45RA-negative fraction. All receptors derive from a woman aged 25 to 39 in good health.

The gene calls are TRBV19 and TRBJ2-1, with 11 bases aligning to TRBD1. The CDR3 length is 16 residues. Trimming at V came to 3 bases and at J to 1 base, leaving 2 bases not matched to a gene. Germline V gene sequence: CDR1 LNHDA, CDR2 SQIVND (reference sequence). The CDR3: CASSMDRGRSYNEQFF. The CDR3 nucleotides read TGTGCCAGTAGTATGGACAGGGGGCGGTCCTACAATGAGCAGTTCTTC.

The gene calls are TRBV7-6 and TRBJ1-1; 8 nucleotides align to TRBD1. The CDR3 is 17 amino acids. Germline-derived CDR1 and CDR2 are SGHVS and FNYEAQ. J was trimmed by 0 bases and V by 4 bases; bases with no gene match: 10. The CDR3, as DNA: TGTGCCAGCAGCTCGGGACAGGCCAAATCTATGAACACTGAAGCTTTCTTT. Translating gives CASSSGQAKSMNTEAFF.

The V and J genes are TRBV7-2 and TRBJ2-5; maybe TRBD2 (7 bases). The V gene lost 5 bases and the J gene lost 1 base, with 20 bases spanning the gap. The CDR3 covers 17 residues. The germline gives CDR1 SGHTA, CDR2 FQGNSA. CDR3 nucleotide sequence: TGTGCCAGCAGCACCCGGCCGGGGGCTAGCGGCCAAGAGACCCAGTACTTC. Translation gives CASSTRPGASGQETQYF.

This CDR3 is CASTLTSGSETQYF. DNA for the CDR3: TGTGCCAGCACCCTGACTAGCGGGAGTGAGACCCAGTACTTC. This rearrangement joins TRBV2 to TRBJ2-5; 12 bases match TRBD2. V was pared by 7 bases and J by 5 bases, with 5 bases of the junction left unmatched. This CDR3 region has 14 residues. Germline values: CDR1 SNHLY, CDR2 FYNNEI. The whole variable domain, filled in from reference TRBV2 and TRBJ2-5, reads EPEVTQTPSHQVTQMGQEVILRCVPISNHLYFYWYRQILGQKVEFLVSFYNNEISEKSEIFDDQFSVERPDGSNFTLKIRSTKLEDSAMYFCASTLTSGSETQYFGPGTRLLVL.

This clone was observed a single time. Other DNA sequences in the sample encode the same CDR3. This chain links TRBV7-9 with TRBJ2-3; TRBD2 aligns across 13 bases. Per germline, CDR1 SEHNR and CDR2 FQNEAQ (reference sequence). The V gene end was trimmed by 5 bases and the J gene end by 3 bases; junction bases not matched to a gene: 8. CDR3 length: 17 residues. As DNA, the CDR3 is TGTGCCAGCAGCCCAGGACTAGCGGGAGTTAGGACAGATACGCAGTATTTT. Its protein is CASSPGLAGVRTDTQYF.

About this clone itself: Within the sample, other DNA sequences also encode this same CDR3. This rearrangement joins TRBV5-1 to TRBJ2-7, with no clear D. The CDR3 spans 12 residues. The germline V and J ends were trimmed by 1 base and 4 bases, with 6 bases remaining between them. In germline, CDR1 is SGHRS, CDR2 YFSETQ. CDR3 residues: CASSLTNYEQYF. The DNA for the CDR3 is TGCGCCAGCAGCTTGACGAATTACGAGCAGTACTTC.

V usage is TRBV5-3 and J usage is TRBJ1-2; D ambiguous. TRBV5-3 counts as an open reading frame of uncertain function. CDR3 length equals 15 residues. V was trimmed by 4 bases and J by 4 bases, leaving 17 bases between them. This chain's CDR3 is CARSPPGPPSYGYTF. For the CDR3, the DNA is TGTGCCAGAAGCCCCCCAGGTCCCCCCTCCTATGGCTACACCTTC.

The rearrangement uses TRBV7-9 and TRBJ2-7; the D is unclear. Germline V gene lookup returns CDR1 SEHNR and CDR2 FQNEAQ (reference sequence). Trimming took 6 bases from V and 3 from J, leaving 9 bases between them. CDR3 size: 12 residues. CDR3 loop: CASRLNSYEQYF. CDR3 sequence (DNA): TGTGCCAGCAGGCTTAACAGCTACGAGCAGTACTTC. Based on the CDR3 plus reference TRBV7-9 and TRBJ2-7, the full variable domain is DTGVSQNPRHKITKRGQNVTFRCDPISEHNRLYWYRQTLGQGPEFLTYFQNEAQLEKSRLLSDRFSAERPKGSFSTLEIQRTEQGDSAMYLCASRLNSYEQYFGPGTRLTVT.

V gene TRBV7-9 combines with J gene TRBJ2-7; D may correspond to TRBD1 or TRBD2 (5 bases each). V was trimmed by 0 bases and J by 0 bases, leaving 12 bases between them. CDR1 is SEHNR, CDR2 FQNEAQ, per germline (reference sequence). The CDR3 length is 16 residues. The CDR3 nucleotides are TGTGCCAGCAGCTTAGCGTCGTCGGGACCCTCCTACGAGCAGTACTTC. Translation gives CASSLASSGPSYEQYF.

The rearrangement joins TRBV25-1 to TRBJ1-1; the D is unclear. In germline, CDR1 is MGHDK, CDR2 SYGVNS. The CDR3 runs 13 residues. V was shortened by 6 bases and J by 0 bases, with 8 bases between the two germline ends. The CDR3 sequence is CASRWEMNTEAFF. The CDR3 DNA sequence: TGTGCCAGCAGGTGGGAAATGAACACTGAAGCTTTCTTT.

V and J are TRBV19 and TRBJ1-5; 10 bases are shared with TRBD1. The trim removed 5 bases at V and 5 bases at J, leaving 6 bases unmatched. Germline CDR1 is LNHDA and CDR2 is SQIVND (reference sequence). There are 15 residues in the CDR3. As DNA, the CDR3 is TGTGCCAGTAGTCAAGCCGGGACAGGGGATCAGCCCCAGCATTTT. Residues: CASSQAGTGDQPQHF.

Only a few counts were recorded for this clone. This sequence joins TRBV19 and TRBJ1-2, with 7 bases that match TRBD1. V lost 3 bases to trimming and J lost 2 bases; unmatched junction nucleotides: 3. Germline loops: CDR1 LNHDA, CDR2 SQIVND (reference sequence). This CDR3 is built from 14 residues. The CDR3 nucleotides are TGTGCCAGTAGTATTTACAGGGGCAACTATGGCTACACCTTC. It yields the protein CASSIYRGNYGYTF.

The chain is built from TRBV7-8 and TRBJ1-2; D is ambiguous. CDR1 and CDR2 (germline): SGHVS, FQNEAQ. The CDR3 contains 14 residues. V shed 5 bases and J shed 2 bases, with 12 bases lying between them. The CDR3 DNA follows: TGTGCCAGCAGCCCTCGTGTGATAAACTATGGCTACACCTTC. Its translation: CASSPRVINYGYTF.

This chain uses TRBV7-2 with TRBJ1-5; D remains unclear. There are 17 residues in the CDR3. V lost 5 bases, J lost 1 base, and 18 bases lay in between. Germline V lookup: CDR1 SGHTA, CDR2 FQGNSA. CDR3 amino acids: CASSPFLTSDSNQPQHF. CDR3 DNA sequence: TGTGCCAGCAGCCCCTTCTTGACCAGTGACAGCAATCAGCCCCAGCATTTT.

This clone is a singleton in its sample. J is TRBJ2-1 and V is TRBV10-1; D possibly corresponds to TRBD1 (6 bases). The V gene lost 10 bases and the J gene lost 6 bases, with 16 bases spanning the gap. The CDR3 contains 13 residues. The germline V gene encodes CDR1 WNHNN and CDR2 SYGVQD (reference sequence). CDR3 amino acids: CATNAQGSNEQFF. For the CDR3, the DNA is TGCGCCACCAACGCCCAGGGGTCCAATGAGCAGTTCTTC.

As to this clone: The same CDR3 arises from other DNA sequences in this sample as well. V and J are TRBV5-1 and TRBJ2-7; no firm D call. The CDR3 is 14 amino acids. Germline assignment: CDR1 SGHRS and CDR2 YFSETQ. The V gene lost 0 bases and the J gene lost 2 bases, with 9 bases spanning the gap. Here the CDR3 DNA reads TGCGCCAGCAGCTTGGTTGTACAACCCTACGAGCAGTACTTC. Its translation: CASSLVVQPYEQYF.

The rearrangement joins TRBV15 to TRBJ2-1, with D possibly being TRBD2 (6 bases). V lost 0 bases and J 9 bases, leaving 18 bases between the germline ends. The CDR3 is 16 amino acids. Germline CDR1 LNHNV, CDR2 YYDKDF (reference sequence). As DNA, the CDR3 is TGTGCCACCAGCAGAGACTTTAGCGGCTACAATCGTGAGCAGTTCTTC. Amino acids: CATSRDFSGYNREQFF. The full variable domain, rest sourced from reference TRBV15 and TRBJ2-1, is DAMVIQNPRYQVTQFGKPVTLSCSQTLNHNVMYWYQQKSSQAPKLLFHYYDKDFNNEADTPDNFQSRRPNTSFCFLDIRSPGLGDTAMYLCATSRDFSGYNREQFFGPGTRLTVL.

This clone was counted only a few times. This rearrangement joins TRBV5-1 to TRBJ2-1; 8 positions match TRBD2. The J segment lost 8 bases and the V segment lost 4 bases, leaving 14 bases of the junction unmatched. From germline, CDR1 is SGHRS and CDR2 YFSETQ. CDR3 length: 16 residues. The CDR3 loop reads CASSLTTIGRVYEQFF. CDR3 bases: TGCGCCAGCAGCCTGACGACTATCGGGAGGGTTTATGAGCAGTTCTTC.

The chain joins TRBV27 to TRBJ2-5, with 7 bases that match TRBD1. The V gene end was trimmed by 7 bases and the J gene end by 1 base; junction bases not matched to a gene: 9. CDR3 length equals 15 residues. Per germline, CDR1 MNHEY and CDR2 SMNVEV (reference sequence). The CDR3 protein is CASTTGVGAQETQYF. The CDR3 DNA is TGTGCCAGCACTACAGGGGTCGGAGCCCAAGAGACCCAGTACTTC.

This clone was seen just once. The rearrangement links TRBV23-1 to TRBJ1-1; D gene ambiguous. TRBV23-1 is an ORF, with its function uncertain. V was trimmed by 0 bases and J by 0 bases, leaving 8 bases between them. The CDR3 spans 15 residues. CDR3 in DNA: TGCGCCAGCAGTCAATCCGGCAGGTTGAACACTGAAGCTTTCTTT. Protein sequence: CASSQSGRLNTEAFF.

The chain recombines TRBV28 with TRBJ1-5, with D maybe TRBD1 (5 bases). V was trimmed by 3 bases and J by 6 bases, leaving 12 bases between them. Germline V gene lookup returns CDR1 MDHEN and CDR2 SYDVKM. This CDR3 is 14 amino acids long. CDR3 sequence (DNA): TGTGCCAGCAGTTTCCGGGGGTCGGGTCAGCCCCAGCATTTT. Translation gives CASSFRGSGQPQHF.

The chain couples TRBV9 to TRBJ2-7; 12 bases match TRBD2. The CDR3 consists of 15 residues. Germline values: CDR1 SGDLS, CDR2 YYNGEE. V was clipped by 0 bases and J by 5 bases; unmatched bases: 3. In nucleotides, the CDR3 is TGTGCCAGCAGCGTAGGACTAGCGGGAGTCGACGAGCAGTACTTC. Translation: CASSVGLAGVDEQYF.

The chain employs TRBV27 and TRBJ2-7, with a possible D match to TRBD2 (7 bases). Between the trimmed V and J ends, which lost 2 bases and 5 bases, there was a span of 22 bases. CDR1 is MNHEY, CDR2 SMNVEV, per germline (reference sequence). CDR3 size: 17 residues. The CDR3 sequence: CASSLRARGGKRDEQYF. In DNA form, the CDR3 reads TGTGCCAGCAGTTTACGGGCTAGGGGGGGTAAACGGGACGAGCAGTACTTC.

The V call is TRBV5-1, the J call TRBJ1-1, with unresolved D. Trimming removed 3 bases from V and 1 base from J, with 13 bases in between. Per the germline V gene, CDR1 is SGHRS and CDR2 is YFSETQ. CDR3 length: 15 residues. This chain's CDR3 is CASSSRATANTEAFF. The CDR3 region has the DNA TGCGCCAGCAGCTCCCGGGCCACAGCGAACACTGAAGCTTTCTTT. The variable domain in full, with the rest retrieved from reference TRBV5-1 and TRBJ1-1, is KAGVTQTPRYLIKTRGQQVTLSCSPISGHRSVSWYQQTPGQGLQFLFEYFSETQRNKGNFPGRFSGRQFSNSRSEMNVSTLELGDSALYLCASSSRATANTEAFFGQGTRLTVV.

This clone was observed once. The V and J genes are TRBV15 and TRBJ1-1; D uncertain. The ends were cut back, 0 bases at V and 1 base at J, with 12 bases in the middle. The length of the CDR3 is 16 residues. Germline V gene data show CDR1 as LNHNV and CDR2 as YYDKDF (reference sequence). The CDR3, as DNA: TGTGCCACCAGCAGAGATTCGTATACAGAGAACACTGAAGCTTTCTTT. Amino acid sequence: CATSRDSYTENTEAFF.

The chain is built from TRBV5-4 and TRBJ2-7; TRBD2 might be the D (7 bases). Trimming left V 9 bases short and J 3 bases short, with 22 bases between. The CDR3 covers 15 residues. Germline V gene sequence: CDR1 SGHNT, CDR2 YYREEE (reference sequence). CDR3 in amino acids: CATKMGGASDYEQYF. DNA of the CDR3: TGTGCCACCAAGATGGGGGGGGCTAGCGACTACGAGCAGTACTTC.

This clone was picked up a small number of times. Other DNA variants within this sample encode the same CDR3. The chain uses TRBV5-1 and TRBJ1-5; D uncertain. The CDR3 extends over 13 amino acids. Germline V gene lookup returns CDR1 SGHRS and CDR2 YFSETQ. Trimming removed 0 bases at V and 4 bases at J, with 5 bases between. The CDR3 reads CASSLAGNQPQHF. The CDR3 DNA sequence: TGCGCCAGCAGCTTGGCGGGAAATCAGCCCCAGCATTTT.

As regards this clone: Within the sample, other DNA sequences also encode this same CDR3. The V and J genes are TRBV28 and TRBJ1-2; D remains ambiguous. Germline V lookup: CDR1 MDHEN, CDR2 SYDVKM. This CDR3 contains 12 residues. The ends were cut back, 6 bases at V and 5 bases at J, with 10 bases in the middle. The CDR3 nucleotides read TGTGCCAGCAGCTTGCGGGGATATGGCTACACCTTC. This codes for CASSLRGYGYTF.

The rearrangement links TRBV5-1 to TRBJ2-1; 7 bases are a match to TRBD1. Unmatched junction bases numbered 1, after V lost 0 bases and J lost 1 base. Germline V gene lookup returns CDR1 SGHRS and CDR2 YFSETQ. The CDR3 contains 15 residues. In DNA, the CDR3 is TGCGCCAGCAGCTTGGGGGGACAGTCCTACAATGAGCAGTTCTTC. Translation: CASSLGGQSYNEQFF.